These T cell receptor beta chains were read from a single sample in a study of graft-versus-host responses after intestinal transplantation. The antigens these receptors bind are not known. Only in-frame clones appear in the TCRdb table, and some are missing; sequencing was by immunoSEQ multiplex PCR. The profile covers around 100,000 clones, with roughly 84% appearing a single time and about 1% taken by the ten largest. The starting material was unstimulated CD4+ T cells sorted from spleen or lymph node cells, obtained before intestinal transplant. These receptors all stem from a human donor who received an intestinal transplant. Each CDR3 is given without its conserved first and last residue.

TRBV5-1,ASSKQGLGTEAF
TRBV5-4,ASSSHGTGAYEQY
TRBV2,ASNSGFRGSYEQY
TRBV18,ASSPRETQY
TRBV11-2,ASSLVRETQY
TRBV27,ATQGLYGYT
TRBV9,ASSSQVWSDNEQF
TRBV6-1,ASSEQWTGGADTQY
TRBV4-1,ASSQASGRIYGYT
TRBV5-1,ASSPGGGAPGELF
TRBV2,ASTERFGDPDTQY